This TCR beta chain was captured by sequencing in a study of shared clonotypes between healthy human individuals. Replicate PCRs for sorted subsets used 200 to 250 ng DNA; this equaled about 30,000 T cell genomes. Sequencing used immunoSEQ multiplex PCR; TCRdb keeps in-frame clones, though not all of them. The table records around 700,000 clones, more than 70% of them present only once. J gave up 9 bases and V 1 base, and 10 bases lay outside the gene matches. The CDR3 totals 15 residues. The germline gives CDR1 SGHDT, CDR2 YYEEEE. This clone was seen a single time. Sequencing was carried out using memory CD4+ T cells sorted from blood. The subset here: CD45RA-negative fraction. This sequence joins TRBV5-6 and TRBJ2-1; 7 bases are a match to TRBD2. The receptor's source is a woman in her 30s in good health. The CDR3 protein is CASSLPGLDWGEQFF. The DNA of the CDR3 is TGTGCCAGCAGCTTGCCCGGACTAGATTGGGGTGAGCAGTTCTTC.